This T cell receptor beta chain was found in a study of cytomegalovirus exposure and HLA in healthy donors. Findings and caveats of the study: A highly shared variant cluster was judged a likely technical artifact. Analysis performed later found under 20,000 TCR beta sequences associated with HLA alleles at 0.05 false discovery rate.

The study ran its PCR with 60 Vbeta and 13 Jbeta primers. TCRdb's table, derived via immunoSEQ multiplex PCR, lists solely in-frame clones and lacks some. The top ten hold 7% to 9% of the sample, which has about 160,000 clones, roughly 80% seen once. With respect to this clone: The antigen remains undetermined.

Donors sampled were nominally healthy, though unrecorded immune exposures were likely. This CDR3 region has 13 residues. The germline V gene has CDR1 MNHEY and CDR2 SMNVEV (reference sequence). J lost 7 bases, V lost 6 bases, and 6 bases had no gene match. Sequences were obtained from PBMCs. The V gene is TRBV27, the J gene TRBJ2-7; 10 bases align to TRBD1. This clonotype was sampled from a male donor in good health and CMV-seropositive. CDR3 coding DNA: TGTGCCAGCAGCGGGACAGGGGCTCGTGAGCAGTACTTC. It encodes CASSGTGAREQYF.